This T cell receptor beta chain was captured by sequencing in a study of cytomegalovirus exposure and HLA in healthy donors. PCR employed 60 Vbeta and 13 Jbeta primers. The table came from immunoSEQ multiplex PCR; TCRdb's copy has only in-frame clones and leaves some out. The data show 170,000 or so clones, 80% seen once. This clone was counted only a few times. The germline gives CDR1 SGHDT, CDR2 YYEEEE. The CDR3 is 15 amino acids. V was clipped by 3 bases and J by 2 bases; unmatched bases: 1. The sample comprised PBMCs. V is TRBV5-6 and J is TRBJ1-3; 11 nucleotides align to TRBD1. This receptor was identified in a man younger than 40 in good health and CMV-seropositive. The CDR3 loop reads CASSWGQGAGNTIYF. CDR3 in DNA: TGTGCCAGCAGCTGGGGACAGGGGGCTGGAAACACCATATATTTT.